Listed here is a single T cell receptor (beta chain). The data were obtained in a study of T cell responses to AZD1222 COVID-19 vaccine. V was cut by 5 bases and J by 3 bases, with 20 bases left in between. Per germline, CDR1 MDHEN and CDR2 SYDVKM. This CDR3 has 16 amino acids. Sequencing was performed with immunoSEQ multiplex PCR; in TCRdb, only in-frame clones are kept and a portion is missing. The sample lists over 95,000 clones, around 89% seen once, with approximately 6.5% in the top ten. This receptor was taken from an adult who received the AZD1222 COVID-19 vaccine. The starting material was peripheral blood, obtained 28 days after the second AZD1222 dose. The V and J genes are TRBV28 and TRBJ2-7; D is possibly TRBD1 (5 bases). This CDR3 reads CASSDLPQTVVYEQYF. DNA for the CDR3: TGTGCCAGCAGTGATCTCCCTCAGACAGTCGTCTACGAGCAGTACTTC.